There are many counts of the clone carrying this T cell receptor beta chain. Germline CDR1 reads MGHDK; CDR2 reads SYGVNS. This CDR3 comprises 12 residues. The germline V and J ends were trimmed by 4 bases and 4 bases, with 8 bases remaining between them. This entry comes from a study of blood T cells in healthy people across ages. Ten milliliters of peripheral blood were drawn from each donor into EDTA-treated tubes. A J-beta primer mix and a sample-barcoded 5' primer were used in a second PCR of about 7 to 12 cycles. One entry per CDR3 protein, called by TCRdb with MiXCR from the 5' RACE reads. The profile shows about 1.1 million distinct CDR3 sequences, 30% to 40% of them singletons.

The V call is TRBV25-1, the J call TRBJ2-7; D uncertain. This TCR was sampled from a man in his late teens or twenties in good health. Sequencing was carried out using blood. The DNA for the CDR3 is TGTGCCAGCAGTGTCCTAACTTACGAGCAGTACTTC. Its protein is CASSVLTYEQYF.